This paragraph covers one T cell receptor beta chain sequence. This sample stems from a study of shared clonotypes between healthy human individuals. V lost 10 bases to trimming and J lost 3 bases, with 10 bases between them. CDR3 length: 12 residues. CDR1 is ENHRY, CDR2 SYGVKD, per germline. Repertoires were generated with immunoSEQ multiplex PCR, while TCRdb's copy carries only in-frame clones and drops some. The sample has approximately 1,000,000 clones, around 77% seen once. Sequencing was performed on memory CD4+ T cells from PBMCs. Subset noted: CD45RA-negative fraction. The V gene is TRBV10-3, the J gene TRBJ1-5; D uncertain. The TCR comes from a young man in good health. Some clones in this sample may be carry-over from other donors' samples. The DNA of the CDR3 is TGTGCCACCTCTCCCCCCAATCAGCCCCAGCATTTT. This sequence encodes CATSPPNQPQHF.